This T cell receptor beta chain was sequenced in a study of blood T cell repertoires in COVID-19. Assay: immunoSEQ multiplex PCR; the TCRdb copy retains only in-frame clones and omits some. The table includes some 210,000 clones, under 90% detected once. The germline V and J ends were trimmed by 5 bases and 4 bases, with 11 bases remaining between them. This CDR3 has 13 amino acids. Germline CDR1 and CDR2: MGHDK and SYGVNS. The TCR was taken from a human donor in a cohort sampled during active COVID-19. The chain links TRBV25-1 to TRBJ1-2; D is undetermined. Specimen: peripheral blood. The CDR3 bases are TGTGCCAGCAGTCATCAGGTTTCCTATGGCTACACCTTC. This gives the protein CASSHQVSYGYTF.